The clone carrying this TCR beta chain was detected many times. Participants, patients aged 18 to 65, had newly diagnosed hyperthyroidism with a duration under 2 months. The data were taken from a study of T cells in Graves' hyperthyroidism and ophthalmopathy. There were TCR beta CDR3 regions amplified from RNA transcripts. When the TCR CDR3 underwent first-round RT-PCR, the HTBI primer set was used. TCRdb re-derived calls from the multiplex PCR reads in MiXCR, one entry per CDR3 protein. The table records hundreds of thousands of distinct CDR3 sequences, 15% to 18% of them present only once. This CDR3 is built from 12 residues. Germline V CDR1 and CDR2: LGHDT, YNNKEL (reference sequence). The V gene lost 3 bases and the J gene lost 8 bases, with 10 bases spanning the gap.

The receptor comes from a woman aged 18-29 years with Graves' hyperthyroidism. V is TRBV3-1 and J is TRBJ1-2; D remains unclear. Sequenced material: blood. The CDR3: CASSHGERGYTF. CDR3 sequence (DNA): TGTGCCAGCAGCCATGGGGAAAGAGGCTACACCTTC.